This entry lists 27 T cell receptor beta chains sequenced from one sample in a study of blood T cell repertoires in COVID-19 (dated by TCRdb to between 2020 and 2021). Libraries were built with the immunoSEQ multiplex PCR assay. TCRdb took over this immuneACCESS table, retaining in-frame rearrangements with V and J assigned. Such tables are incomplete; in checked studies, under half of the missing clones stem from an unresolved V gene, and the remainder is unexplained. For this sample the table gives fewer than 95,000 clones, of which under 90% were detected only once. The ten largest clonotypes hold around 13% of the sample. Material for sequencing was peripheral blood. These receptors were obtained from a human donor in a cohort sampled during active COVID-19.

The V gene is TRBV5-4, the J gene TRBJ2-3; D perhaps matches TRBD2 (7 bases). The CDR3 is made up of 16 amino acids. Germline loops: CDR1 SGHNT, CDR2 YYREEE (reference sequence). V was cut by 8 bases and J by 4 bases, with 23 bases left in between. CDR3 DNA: TGTGCCAGTCGGAGGGGGGGGGAGCCCCTGCCAGATACGCAGTATTTT. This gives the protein CASRRGGEPLPDTQYF.

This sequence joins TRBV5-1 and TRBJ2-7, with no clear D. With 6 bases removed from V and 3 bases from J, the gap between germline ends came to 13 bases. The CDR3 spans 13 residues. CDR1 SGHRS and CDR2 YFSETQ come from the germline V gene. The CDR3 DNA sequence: TGCGCCAGCACCGCTCCCCCGAGCTACGAGCAGTACTTC. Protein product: CASTAPPSYEQYF.

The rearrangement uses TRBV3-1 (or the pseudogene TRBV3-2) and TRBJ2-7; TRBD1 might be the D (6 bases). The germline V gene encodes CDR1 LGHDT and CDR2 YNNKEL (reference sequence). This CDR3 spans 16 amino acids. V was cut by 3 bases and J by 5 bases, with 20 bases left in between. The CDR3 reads CASSHTTGLQWNEQYF. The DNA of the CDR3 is TGTGCCAGCAGCCATACAACAGGGTTACAGTGGAACGAGCAGTACTTC.

CDR3 in amino acids: CASSYRTGQTQETQYF. The CDR3, as DNA: TGTGCCAGCAGTTACCGGACGGGACAGACCCAAGAGACCCAGTACTTC. The V call is TRBV6-6, the J call TRBJ2-5; 7 bases line up with TRBD1. Losses at the gene ends were 2 bases for V and 1 base for J; bases not matched to a gene: 7. CDR3 length: 16 amino acids. Germline loops: CDR1 MNHNY, CDR2 SVGAGI (reference sequence).

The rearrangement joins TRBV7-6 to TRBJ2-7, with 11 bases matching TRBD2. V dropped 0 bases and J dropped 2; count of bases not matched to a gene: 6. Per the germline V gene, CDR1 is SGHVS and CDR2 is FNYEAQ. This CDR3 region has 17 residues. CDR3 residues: CASSLATLAGGTYEQYF. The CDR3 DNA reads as TGTGCCAGCAGCTTAGCGACGCTAGCGGGGGGCACCTACGAGCAGTACTTC.

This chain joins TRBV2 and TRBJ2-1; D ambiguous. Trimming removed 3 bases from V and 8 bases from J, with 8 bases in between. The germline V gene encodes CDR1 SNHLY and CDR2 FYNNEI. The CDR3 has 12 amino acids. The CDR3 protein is CASSEIEYEQFF. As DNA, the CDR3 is TGTGCCAGCAGTGAGATCGAGTATGAGCAGTTCTTC.

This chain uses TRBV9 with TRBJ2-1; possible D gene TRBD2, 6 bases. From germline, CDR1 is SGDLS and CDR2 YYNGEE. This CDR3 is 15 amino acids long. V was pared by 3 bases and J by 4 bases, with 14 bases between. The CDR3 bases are TGTGCCAGCAGCGAGACTGGCGGGGAATACAATGAGCAGTTCTTC. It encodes CASSETGGEYNEQFF.

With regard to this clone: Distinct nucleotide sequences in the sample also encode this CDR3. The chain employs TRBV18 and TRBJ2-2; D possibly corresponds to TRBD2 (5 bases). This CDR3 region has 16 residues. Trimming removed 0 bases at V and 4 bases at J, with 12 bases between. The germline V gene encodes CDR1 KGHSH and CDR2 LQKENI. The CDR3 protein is CASSPPDTGGTGELFF. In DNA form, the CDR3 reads TGTGCCAGCTCACCACCGGATACCGGAGGCACCGGGGAGCTGTTTTTT.

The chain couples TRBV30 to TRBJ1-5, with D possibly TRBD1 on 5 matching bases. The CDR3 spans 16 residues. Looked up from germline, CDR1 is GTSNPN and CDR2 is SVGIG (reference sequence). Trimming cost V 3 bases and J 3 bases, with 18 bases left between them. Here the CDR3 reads CAWSPLFDRDNQPQHF. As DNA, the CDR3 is TGTGCCTGGAGCCCGTTATTTGACAGAGACAATCAGCCCCAGCATTTT. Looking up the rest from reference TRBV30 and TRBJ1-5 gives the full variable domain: SQTIHQWPATLVQPVGSPLSLECTVEGTSNPNLYWYRQAAGRGLQLLFYSVGIGQISSEVPQNLSASRPQDRQFILSSKKLLLSDSGFYLCAWSPLFDRDNQPQHFGDGTRLSIL.

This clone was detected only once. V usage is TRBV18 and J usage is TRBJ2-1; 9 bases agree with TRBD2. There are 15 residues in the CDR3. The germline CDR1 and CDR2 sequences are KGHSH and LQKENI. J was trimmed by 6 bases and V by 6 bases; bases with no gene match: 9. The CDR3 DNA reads TGTGCCAGCTCGATGACTAGCGGACCGACCAATGAGCAGTTCTTC. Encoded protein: CASSMTSGPTNEQFF. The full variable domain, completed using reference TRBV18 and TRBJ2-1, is NAGVMQNPRHLVRRRGQEARLRCSPMKGHSHVYWYRQLPEEGLKFMVYLQKENIIDESGMPKERFSAEFPKEGPSILRIQQVVRGDSAAYFCASSMTSGPTNEQFFGPGTRLTVL.

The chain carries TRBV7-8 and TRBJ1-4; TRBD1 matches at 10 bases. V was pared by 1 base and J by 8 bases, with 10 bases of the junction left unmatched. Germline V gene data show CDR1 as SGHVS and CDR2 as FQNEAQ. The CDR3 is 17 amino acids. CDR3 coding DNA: TGTGCCAGCAGCTTAGTCTTTAGACAGGGGGCCCGGGAAAAACTGTTTTTT. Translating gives CASSLVFRQGAREKLFF.

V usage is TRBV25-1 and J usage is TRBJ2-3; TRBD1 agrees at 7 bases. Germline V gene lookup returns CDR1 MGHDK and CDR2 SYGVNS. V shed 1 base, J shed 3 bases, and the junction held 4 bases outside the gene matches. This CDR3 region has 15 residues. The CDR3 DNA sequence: TGTGCCAGCAGTGAATCGACAGGGTTTACAGATACGCAGTATTTT. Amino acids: CASSESTGFTDTQYF.

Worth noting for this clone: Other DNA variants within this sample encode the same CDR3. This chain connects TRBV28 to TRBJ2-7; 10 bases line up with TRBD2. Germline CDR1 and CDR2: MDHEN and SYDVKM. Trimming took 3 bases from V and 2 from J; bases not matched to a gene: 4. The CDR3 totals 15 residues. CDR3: CASSLSGGGTYEQYF. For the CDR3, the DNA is TGTGCCAGCAGTTTGAGCGGGGGGGGTACCTACGAGCAGTACTTC.

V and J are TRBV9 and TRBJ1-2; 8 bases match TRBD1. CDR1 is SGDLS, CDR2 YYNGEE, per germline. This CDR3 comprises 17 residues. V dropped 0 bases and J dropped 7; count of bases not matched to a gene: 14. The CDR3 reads CASSVGGSDRAFGGYTF. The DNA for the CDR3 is TGTGCCAGCAGCGTAGGAGGCTCGGACAGGGCCTTTGGTGGCTACACCTTC.

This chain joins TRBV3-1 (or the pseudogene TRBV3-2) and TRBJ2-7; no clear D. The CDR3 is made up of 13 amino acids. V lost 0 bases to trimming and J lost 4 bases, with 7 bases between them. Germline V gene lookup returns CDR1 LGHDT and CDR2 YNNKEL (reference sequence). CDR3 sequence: CASSQDLPYEQYF. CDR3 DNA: TGTGCCAGCAGCCAAGATCTACCTTACGAGCAGTACTTC.

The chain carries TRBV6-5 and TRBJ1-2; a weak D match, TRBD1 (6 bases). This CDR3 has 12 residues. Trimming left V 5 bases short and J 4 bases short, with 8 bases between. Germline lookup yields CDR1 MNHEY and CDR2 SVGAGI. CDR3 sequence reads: CASSQGLYGYTF. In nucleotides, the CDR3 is TGTGCCAGCAGTCAGGGGCTCTATGGCTACACCTTC.

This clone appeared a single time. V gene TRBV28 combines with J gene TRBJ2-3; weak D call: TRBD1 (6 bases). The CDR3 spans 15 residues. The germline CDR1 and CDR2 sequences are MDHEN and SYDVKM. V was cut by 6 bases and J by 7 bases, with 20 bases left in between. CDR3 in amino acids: CASSPTGTSKNTQYF. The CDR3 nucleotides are TGTGCCAGCAGCCCCACCGGGACATCGAAGAATACGCAGTATTTT.

Written as DNA, the CDR3 is TGCGCCAGCAGCTCGACAGTGAACACTGAAGCTTTCTTT. Amino acids: CASSSTVNTEAFF. V and J are TRBV5-1 and TRBJ1-1; maybe TRBD1 (5 bases). Trimming cost V 3 bases and J 0 bases, with 6 bases left between them. Germline CDR1 is SGHRS and CDR2 is YFSETQ. The CDR3 sequence is 13 residues long.

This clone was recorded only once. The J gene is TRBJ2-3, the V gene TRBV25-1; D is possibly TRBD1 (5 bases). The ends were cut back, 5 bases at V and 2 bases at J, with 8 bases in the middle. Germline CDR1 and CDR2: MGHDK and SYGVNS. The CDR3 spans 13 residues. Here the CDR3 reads CASSRGATDTQYF. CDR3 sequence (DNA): TGTGCCAGCAGTCGTGGGGCCACAGATACGCAGTATTTT.

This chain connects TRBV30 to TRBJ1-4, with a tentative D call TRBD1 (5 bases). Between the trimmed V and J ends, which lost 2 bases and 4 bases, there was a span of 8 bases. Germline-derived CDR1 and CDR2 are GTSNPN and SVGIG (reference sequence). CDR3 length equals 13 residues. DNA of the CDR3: TGTGCCTGGAGTAGAAGGGGTAATGAAAAACTGTTTTTT. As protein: CAWSRRGNEKLFF.

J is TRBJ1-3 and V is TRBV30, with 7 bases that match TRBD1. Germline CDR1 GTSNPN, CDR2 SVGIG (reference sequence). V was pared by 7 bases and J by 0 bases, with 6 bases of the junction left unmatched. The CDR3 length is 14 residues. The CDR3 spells CASPGDSSGNTIYF. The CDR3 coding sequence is TGTGCCTCTCCCGGGGACAGCTCTGGAAACACCATATATTTT.

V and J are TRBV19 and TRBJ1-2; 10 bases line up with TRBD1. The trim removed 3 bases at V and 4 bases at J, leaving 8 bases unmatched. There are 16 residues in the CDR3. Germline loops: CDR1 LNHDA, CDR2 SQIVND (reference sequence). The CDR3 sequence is CASSMAGTGAIYGYTF. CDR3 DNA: TGTGCCAGTAGTATGGCCGGGACAGGGGCGATCTATGGCTACACCTTC.

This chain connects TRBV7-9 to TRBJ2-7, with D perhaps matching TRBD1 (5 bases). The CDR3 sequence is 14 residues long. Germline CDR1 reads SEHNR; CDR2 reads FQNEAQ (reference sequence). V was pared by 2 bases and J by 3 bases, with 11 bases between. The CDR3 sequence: CASSLTGLNYEQYF. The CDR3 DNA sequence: TGTGCCAGCAGCTTAACAGGCCTGAACTACGAGCAGTACTTC.

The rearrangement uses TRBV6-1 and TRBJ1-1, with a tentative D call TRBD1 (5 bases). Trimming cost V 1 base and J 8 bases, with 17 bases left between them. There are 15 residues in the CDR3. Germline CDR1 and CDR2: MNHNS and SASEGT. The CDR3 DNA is TGTGCCAGCAGTGAAGAGGGAGGGGTGGCTATGGAAGCTTTCTTT. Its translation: CASSEEGGVAMEAFF.

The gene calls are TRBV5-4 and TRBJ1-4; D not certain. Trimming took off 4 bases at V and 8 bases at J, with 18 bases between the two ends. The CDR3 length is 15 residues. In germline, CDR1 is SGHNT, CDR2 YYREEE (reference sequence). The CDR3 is CASSPSFNMEEKLFF. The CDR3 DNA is TGTGCCAGCAGCCCCTCCTTTAATATGGAGGAAAAACTGTTTTTT.

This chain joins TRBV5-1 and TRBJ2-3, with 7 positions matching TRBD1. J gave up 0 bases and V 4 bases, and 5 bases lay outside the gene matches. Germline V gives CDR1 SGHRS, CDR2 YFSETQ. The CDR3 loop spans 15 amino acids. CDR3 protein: CASSAMTGSTDTQYF. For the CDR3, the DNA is TGCGCCAGCAGCGCCATGACAGGGAGCACAGATACGCAGTATTTT.

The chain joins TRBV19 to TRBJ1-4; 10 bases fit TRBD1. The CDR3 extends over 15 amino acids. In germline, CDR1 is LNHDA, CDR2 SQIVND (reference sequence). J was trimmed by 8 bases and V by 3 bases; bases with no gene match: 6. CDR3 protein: CASSIRTGGAEKLFF. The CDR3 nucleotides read TGTGCCAGTAGTATCCGGACAGGGGGAGCCGAAAAACTGTTTTTT.